Reported below is one T cell receptor beta chain. Authors' data handling: Estimation of nucleated cell counts was performed using reference gene primer amplification. TCRdb's table, derived via immunoSEQ multiplex PCR, lists solely in-frame clones and lacks some. V, J and clone size are taken as reported in that table, and D and trimming were inferred from the DNA itself. Here the sample spans about 400,000 clones, roughly 85% being singletons. The data belong to a study of blood T cell repertoires in COVID-19. Study summary: PBMCs, B-cell-depleted T cells, or T cells provided the cDNA or gDNA that made up the material.

CDR1 and CDR2 (germline): MGHDK, SYGVNS. The CDR3 sequence is 13 residues long. V was pared by 6 bases and J by 7 bases, with 15 bases between. Those who participated ranged in age from roughly 18 to 90 years and resided in approximately 26 US areas. Participants' reported clinical history set cohort assignment. The source is a woman aged 18-29 years with acute COVID-19. The sample comprised PBMCs or T cells enriched from blood (not recorded which). The chain carries TRBV25-1 and TRBJ1-1; perhaps TRBD1 as D (5 bases). This CDR3 reads CASSQGFYSEAFF. DNA for the CDR3: TGTGCCAGCAGCCAGGGTTTTTACAGTGAAGCTTTCTTT.